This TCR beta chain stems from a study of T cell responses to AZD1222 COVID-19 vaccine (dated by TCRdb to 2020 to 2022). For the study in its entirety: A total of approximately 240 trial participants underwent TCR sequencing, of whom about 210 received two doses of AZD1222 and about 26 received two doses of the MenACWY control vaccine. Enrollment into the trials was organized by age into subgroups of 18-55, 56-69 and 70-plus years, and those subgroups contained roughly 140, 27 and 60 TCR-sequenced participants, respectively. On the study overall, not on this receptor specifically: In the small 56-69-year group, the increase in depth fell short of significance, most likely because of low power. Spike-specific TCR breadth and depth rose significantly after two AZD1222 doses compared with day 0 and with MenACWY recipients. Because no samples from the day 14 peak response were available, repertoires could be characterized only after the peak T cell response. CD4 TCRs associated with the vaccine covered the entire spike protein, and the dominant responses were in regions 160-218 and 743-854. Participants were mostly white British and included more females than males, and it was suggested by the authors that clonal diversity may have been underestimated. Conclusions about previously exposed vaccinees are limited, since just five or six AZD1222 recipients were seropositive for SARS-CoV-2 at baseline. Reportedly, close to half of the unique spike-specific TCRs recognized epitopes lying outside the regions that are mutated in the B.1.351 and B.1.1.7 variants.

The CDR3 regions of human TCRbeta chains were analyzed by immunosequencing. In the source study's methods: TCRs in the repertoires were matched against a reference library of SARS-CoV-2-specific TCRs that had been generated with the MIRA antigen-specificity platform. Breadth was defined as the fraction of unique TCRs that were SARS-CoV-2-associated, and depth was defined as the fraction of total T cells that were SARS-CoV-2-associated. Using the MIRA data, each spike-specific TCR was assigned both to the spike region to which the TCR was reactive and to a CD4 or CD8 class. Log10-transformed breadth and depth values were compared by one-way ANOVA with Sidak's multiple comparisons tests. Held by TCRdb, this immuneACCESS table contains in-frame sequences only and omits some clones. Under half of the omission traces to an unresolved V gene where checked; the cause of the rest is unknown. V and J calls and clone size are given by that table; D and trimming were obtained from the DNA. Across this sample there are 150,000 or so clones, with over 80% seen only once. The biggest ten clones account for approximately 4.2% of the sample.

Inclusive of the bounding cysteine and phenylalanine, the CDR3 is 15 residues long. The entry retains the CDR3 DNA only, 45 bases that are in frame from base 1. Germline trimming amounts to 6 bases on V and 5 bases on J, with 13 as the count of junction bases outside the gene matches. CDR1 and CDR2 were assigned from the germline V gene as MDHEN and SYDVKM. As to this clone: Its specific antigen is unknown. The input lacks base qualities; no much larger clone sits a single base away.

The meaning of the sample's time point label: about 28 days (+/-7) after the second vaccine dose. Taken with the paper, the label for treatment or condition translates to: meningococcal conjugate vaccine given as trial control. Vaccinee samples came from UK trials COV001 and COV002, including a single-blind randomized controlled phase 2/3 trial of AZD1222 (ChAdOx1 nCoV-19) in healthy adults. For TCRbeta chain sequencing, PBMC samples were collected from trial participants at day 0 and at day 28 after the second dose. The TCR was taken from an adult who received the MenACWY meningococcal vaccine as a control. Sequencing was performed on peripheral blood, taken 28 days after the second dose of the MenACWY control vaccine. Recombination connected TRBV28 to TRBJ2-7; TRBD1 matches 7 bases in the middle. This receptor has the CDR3 CASSSHRQGIHEQYF. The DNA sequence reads TGTGCCAGCAGCTCCCATAGACAGGGTATCCACGAGCAGTACTTC.